This T cell receptor (beta chain) derives from a study of OX40 agonist ivuxolimab in advanced cancers. The wider study: The patients' treatment was ivuxolimab, an agonistic anti-OX40 (CD134) antibody. At doses from 0.01 to 10 mg/kg, patients were given intravenous ivuxolimab every 2 weeks. People in dose escalation had one of these cancers: hepatocellular carcinoma, melanoma, renal cell or head and neck cancer.

Findings and limits, study-wide: By week 6 at 0.1 to 3.0 mg/kg, blood CD4+ and CD8+ T cells had expanded clonally.

CDR1 is SNHLY, CDR2 FYNNEI, per germline. The ends were cut back, 7 bases at V and 5 bases at J, with 23 bases in the middle. This CDR3 region has 16 residues. Produced via immunoSEQ multiplex PCR; TCRdb's table is partial and in-frame only. Of tens of thousands of clones detected, approximately 90% appear once; the ten largest clones hold approximately 0.3%. Turning to this clone: Antigen unknown.

The chain employs TRBV2 and TRBJ2-5; perhaps D is TRBD1 or TRBD2 (6 bases each). This TCR was recovered from an adult with an advanced solid tumor such as melanoma, head and neck, liver or kidney cancer. This specimen consisted of CD4+ or CD8+ T cells sorted from blood, obtained in a trial of the OX40 agonist ivuxolimab. The CDR3 nucleotides are TGTGCCAGCACCAAGCAGGGGCGGGGATTCACGGAGACCCAGTACTTC. This sequence encodes CASTKQGRGFTETQYF.